The next 21 T cell receptor beta chains were all read from a single sample in a study of CD8 T cells in Susac syndrome. RNA amounts of roughly 0.5 to 1 ug underwent reverse transcription with random hexamers. TCRdb ran MiXCR on the immunoSEQ multiplex PCR reads and lists one entry per CDR3 protein. In the table there are about 130,000 distinct CDR3 sequences, around 94% of which are singletons. Sequencing was carried out using CD4+ T cells from PBMCs. All receptors derive from a human donor with multiple sclerosis.

This clonotype was seen a few times. This chain connects TRBV19 to TRBJ1-2; 11 bases map to TRBD1. Looked up from germline, CDR1 is LNHDA and CDR2 is SQIVND (reference sequence). The V segment lost 5 bases and the J segment 7 bases; nucleotides outside the gene matches: 6. The CDR3 extends over 14 amino acids. CDR3 in DNA: TGTGCCAGTAGTCCCGGACAGGGGGCGTCTGGCTACACCTTC. Its protein is CASSPGQGASGYTF.

V and J are TRBV29-1 and TRBJ1-2, with D perhaps matching TRBD1 (5 bases). This CDR3 region has 11 residues. Germline V gene lookup returns CDR1 SQVTM and CDR2 ANQGSEA. V was clipped by 4 bases and J by 8 bases, with 11 bases between them. CDR3 coding DNA: TGCAGCGTTGTACTGGGGCTCGGCTACACCTTC. It encodes CSVVLGLGYTF.

CDR3 nucleotide sequence: TGTGCCAGCAGCTCCTTCGTACGGGGGCTGTACGAGCAGTACTTC. Protein product: CASSSFVRGLYEQYF. V is TRBV5-6 and J is TRBJ2-7; either TRBD1 or TRBD2 may supply D (6 bases each). Germline CDR1 and CDR2: SGHDT and YYEEEE. The germline V and J ends were trimmed by 3 bases and 4 bases, with 17 bases remaining between them. The CDR3 sequence is 15 residues long.

The chain links TRBV15 to TRBJ2-3; TRBD2 agrees at 8 bases. Germline assignment: CDR1 LNHNV and CDR2 YYDKDF (reference sequence). This CDR3 comprises 17 residues. With V trimmed by 3 bases and J by 2 bases, 10 bases remained unmatched. CDR3 DNA sequence: TGTGCCACCAGCAGCGACCCGATAGCGGGAATCACAGATACGCAGTATTTT. This sequence encodes CATSSDPIAGITDTQYF. The entire variable domain, with the rest obtained from reference TRBV15 and TRBJ2-3, is as follows: DAMVIQNPRYQVTQFGKPVTLSCSQTLNHNVMYWYQQKSSQAPKLLFHYYDKDFNNEADTPDNFQSRRPNTSFCFLDIRSPGLGDTAMYLCATSSDPIAGITDTQYFGPGTRLTVL.

The CDR3 region is CASSLRDSNPPLHF. The CDR3 bases are TGTGCCAGCAGCTTGCGGGACAGCAATCCACCCCTCCACTTT. The chain is built from TRBV5-6 and TRBJ1-6; 7 bases agree with TRBD1. Trimming cost V 1 base and J 11 bases; bases outside gene matches: 6. The CDR3 totals 14 residues. Germline loops: CDR1 SGHDT, CDR2 YYEEEE.

This chain joins TRBV4-1 and TRBJ2-1; the D is unclear. Germline V gene data show CDR1 as MGHRA and CDR2 as YSYEKL. The CDR3 covers 15 residues. The V gene lost 0 bases and the J gene lost 2 bases, with 8 bases spanning the gap. In DNA, the CDR3 is TGCGCCAGCAGCCAAGATCCTAGGGCCTACAATGAGCAGTTCTTC. This gives the protein CASSQDPRAYNEQFF.

Written as DNA, the CDR3 is TGTGCCAGCAGCCCCGGGACAGGGGCGGGGCTGTTTTTT. Encoded protein: CASSPGTGAGLFF. V is TRBV6-2 or TRBV6-3 and J is TRBJ2-2, with 10 nucleotides matching TRBD1. This CDR3 is 13 amino acids long. Trimming took 6 bases from V and 13 from J; bases not matched to a gene: 8. The germline V gene has CDR1 MNHEY and CDR2 SVGEGT.

V and J are TRBV2 and TRBJ2-2; 7 nucleotides line up with TRBD2. Germline loops: CDR1 SNHLY, CDR2 FYNNEI. The CDR3 extends over 16 amino acids. The trim removed 7 bases at V and 1 base at J, leaving 9 bases unmatched. The CDR3 here is CASTKGLAVNTGELFF. CDR3 bases: TGTGCCAGCACCAAGGGGCTAGCGGTGAACACCGGGGAGCTGTTTTTT.

This chain links TRBV9 with TRBJ2-1; 7 bases align to TRBD1. Germline values: CDR1 SGDLS, CDR2 YYNGEE. Trimming removed 2 bases from V and 2 bases from J; junction bases left unmatched: 4. This CDR3 is 15 amino acids long. The DNA for the CDR3 is TGTGCCAGCAGCGTCGTCGGGACAGCCTACAATGAGCAGTTCTTC. Translation: CASSVVGTAYNEQFF. Full variable domain (rest looked up from reference TRBV9 and TRBJ2-1): DSGVTQTPKHLITATGQRVTLRCSPRSGDLSVYWYQQSLDQGLQFLIQYYNGEERAKGNILERFSAQQFPDLHSELNLSSLELGDSALYFCASSVVGTAYNEQFFGPGTRLTVL.

The rearrangement links TRBV12-3 or TRBV12-4 to TRBJ1-1; D unclear. The CDR3 extends over 14 amino acids. V was trimmed by 3 bases and J by 1 base, leaving 9 bases between them. The CDR3 nucleotides are TGTGCCAGCAGTTTTAAGGTAGCGAACACTGAAGCTTTCTTT. Translation: CASSFKVANTEAFF.

This chain uses TRBV2 with TRBJ2-7; D gene uncertain. The V end was cut by 9 bases, the J end by 8 bases, with 11 bases between. CDR1 SNHLY and CDR2 FYNNEI come from the germline V gene. The length of the CDR3 is 10 residues. For the CDR3, the DNA is TGTGCCAGTACGTTGGGGAAGCAGTACTTC. This gives the protein CASTLGKQYF.

The rearrangement joins TRBV7-2 to TRBJ2-5; TRBD1 is a possible D gene (8 bases). Trimming shortened V by 7 bases and J by 1 base, and 13 bases separated the two germline ends. Germline assignment: CDR1 SGHTA and CDR2 FQGNSA. The CDR3 has 14 amino acids. The CDR3 here is CASKQGGIQETQYF. As DNA, the CDR3 is TGTGCCAGCAAACAGGGGGGGATCCAAGAGACCCAGTACTTC.

V is TRBV30 and J is TRBJ2-2; 9 nucleotides line up with TRBD2. Germline assignment: CDR1 GTSNPN and CDR2 SVGIG (reference sequence). The CDR3 is made up of 16 amino acids. With V trimmed by 8 bases and J by 3 bases, 13 bases remained unmatched. The CDR3 loop reads CALEWGEREDTGELFF. The CDR3 DNA follows: TGTGCCCTGGAGTGGGGGGAGCGGGAGGACACCGGGGAGCTGTTTTTT.

V usage is TRBV5-1 and J usage is TRBJ2-7, with TRBD2 as a possible D gene (6 bases). V dropped 4 bases and J dropped 1 base, with 15 bases sitting between them. Germline assignment: CDR1 SGHRS and CDR2 YFSETQ. This CDR3 has 15 amino acids. As DNA, the CDR3 is TGCGCCAGCAGCCCCGGGGGATCACAGTCCTACGAGCAGTACTTC. Translation: CASSPGGSQSYEQYF.

This rearrangement joins TRBV18 to TRBJ1-1; D is ambiguous. Per germline, CDR1 KGHSH and CDR2 LQKENI. The V gene lost 0 bases and the J gene lost 3 bases, with 11 bases spanning the gap. The CDR3 has 15 residues. CDR3 DNA: TGTGCCAGCTCACCACCCTACGACCGAGACACTGAAGCTTTCTTT. Encoded protein: CASSPPYDRDTEAFF. Full variable domain (outside the CDR3, taken from reference TRBV18 and TRBJ1-1): NAGVMQNPRHLVRRRGQEARLRCSPMKGHSHVYWYRQLPEEGLKFMVYLQKENIIDESGMPKERFSAEFPKEGPSILRIQQVVRGDSAAYFCASSPPYDRDTEAFFGQGTRLTVV.

The CDR3 nucleotides are TGTGCCAGCCGGACTAGCGGGTCCTACGAGCAGTACTTC. This encodes CASRTSGSYEQYF. This chain joins TRBV6-2 or TRBV6-3 and TRBJ2-7; 11 bases align to TRBD2. CDR1 is MNHEY and CDR2 is SVGEGT in the germline V gene. V dropped 8 bases and J dropped 1; count of bases not matched to a gene: 1. The CDR3 totals 13 residues.

J is TRBJ2-7 and V is TRBV12-3 or TRBV12-4; no clear D. The CDR3 runs 16 residues. The germline V and J ends were trimmed by 4 bases and 0 bases, with 16 bases remaining between them. The CDR3 region is CASSSPTAPRSYEQYF. The CDR3 coding sequence is TGTGCCAGCAGTTCACCAACCGCACCCCGCTCCTACGAGCAGTACTTC.

The chain links TRBV20-1 to TRBJ2-3, with 13 bases lining up with TRBD2. Germline CDR1 and CDR2: DFQATT and SNEGSKA (reference sequence). The CDR3 contains 19 residues. Unmatched junction bases numbered 10, after V lost 0 bases and J lost 1 base. CDR3 protein: CSARDHLLAGGPGTDTQYF. Here the CDR3 DNA reads TGCAGTGCTAGAGATCATTTACTAGCGGGGGGGCCCGGCACAGATACGCAGTATTTT.

This sequence joins TRBV7-2 and TRBJ1-2, with D possibly being TRBD1 (6 bases). V lost 1 base, J lost 5 bases, and 11 bases lay in between. CDR1 is SGHTA, CDR2 FQGNSA, per germline. The CDR3 loop spans 14 amino acids. The DNA of the CDR3 is TGTGCCAGCAGCTTAGGGTACAGGGATTATGGCTACACCTTC. The encoded protein is CASSLGYRDYGYTF.

V usage is TRBV27 and J usage is TRBJ2-3, with a tentative D call TRBD2 (6 bases). Between the trimmed V and J ends, which lost 5 bases and 3 bases, there was a span of 9 bases. CDR3 length: 13 residues. CDR1 and CDR2 from the germline V gene are MNHEY and SMNVEV (reference sequence). CDR3 amino acids: CASSRRGTDTQYF. The DNA of the CDR3 is TGTGCCAGCAGTCGGAGGGGAACAGATACGCAGTATTTT.

The chain links TRBV6-2 or TRBV6-3 to TRBJ1-1, with D maybe TRBD1 (5 bases). Trimming took 2 bases from V and 0 from J, leaving 10 bases between them. Per the germline V gene, CDR1 is MNHEY and CDR2 is SVGEGT. The CDR3 has 15 residues. This CDR3 is CASSYPGTMNTEAFF. In nucleotides, the CDR3 is TGTGCCAGCAGTTACCCGGGGACGATGAACACTGAAGCTTTCTTT.